These 6 T cell receptor beta chains share one sample of origin, sequenced in a study of early T cells in non-severe SARS-CoV-2 infection. Using its own MiXCR run on the 5' RACE reads, TCRdb lists one record per CDR3 protein. Of tens of thousands of distinct CDR3 sequences in the sample, 12% are singletons; the top ten hold more than 0.9%. Sequences were derived from whole blood, sampled at baseline. The receptor set was obtained from an adult who was a healthcare worker with PCR-confirmed SARS-CoV-2 infection or an uninfected control (not recorded which). The donor label of this sample is uncertain.

This clonotype occurred a few times. J is TRBJ2-1 and V is TRBV3-1; D is ambiguous. Per germline, CDR1 LGHDT and CDR2 YNNKEL (reference sequence). This CDR3 has 13 amino acids. V lost 4 bases to trimming and J lost 10 bases, with 14 bases between them. CDR3 amino acids: CASSPDSTGEQFF. The CDR3 coding sequence is TGTGCCAGCAGCCCTGACTCAACTGGGGAGCAGTTCTTC.

The chain carries TRBV5-1 and TRBJ1-1, with 9 bases fitting TRBD1. With V trimmed by 2 bases and J by 11 bases, 4 bases remained unmatched. The CDR3 is 12 amino acids. Germline CDR1 reads SGHRS; CDR2 reads YFSETQ. The CDR3 bases are TGCGCCAGCAGCTTACAGGGGGCGCGGGCTTTCTTT. It specifies CASSLQGARAFF. Combining the CDR3 with reference TRBV5-1 and TRBJ1-1 gives the whole variable domain KAGVTQTPRYLIKTRGQQVTLSCSPISGHRSVSWYQQTPGQGLQFLFEYFSETQRNKGNFPGRFSGRQFSNSRSEMNVSTLELGDSALYLCASSLQGARAFFGQGTRLTVV.

The V and J genes are TRBV5-1 and TRBJ2-3; D may correspond to TRBD1 or TRBD2 (5 bases each). The V end lost 1 base, the J end lost 5 bases, and 14 bases lay between the germline ends. The CDR3 is made up of 15 amino acids. Germline CDR1 SGHRS, CDR2 YFSETQ. The CDR3 region has the DNA TGCGCCAGCAGCTTGTCCGCAGGGACCCTAGATACGCAGTATTTT. Its translation: CASSLSAGTLDTQYF.

This rearrangement joins TRBV11-2 to TRBJ2-5, with 9 bases that match TRBD1. V was clipped by 4 bases and J by 4 bases; unmatched bases: 7. The CDR3 contains 15 residues. CDR1 and CDR2 (germline): SGHAT, FQNNGV. The CDR3 reads CASSSPRDRAETQYF. CDR3 sequence (DNA): TGTGCCAGCAGCTCCCCCCGGGACAGGGCAGAGACCCAGTACTTC.

This clonotype was observed many times. The V and J genes are TRBV29-1 and TRBJ2-1, with D possibly matching TRBD2 (6 bases). The CDR3 contains 14 residues. Germline V gene sequence: CDR1 SQVTM, CDR2 ANQGSEA. V was trimmed by 7 bases and J by 5 bases, leaving 18 bases between them. CDR3 loop: CSADRGLIDNEQFF. In nucleotides, the CDR3 is TGCAGCGCCGACCGAGGACTAATAGACAATGAGCAGTTCTTC.

A few counts support this clonotype. The chain uses TRBV5-1 and TRBJ2-7, with 9 nucleotides matching TRBD1. This CDR3 has 15 residues. V lost 0 bases to trimming and J lost 8 bases; unmatched junction nucleotides: 9. Germline assignment: CDR1 SGHRS and CDR2 YFSETQ. As DNA, the CDR3 is TGCGCCAGCAGCTTGGCCGGGACAGGGAACGGGCAGCAGTACGTC. Residues: CASSLAGTGNGQQYV.